This TCR beta chain comes out of a study of graft-versus-host responses after intestinal transplantation. Details on this clone: The antigen is unknown.

This table comes from immunoSEQ multiplex PCR, and its TCRdb copy is limited to in-frame clones, with some not included. Altogether around 110,000 clones are present, around 94% being singletons, with the ten largest covering 1.2%. This CDR3 has 15 amino acids. The J segment lost 1 base and the V segment lost 6 bases, leaving 6 bases of the junction unmatched. The germline V gene has CDR1 SGHNT and CDR2 YENEEA. The sequences come from unstimulated CD8+ T cells sorted from spleen or lymph node cells, collected before transplant. This clonotype originated in a human donor who was the organ donor for an intestinal transplant. This sequence joins TRBV11-3 and TRBJ2-3, with 8 bases fitting TRBD2. In DNA form, the CDR3 reads TGTGCCAGCAGTCATCGGGAGGGTGGCACAGATACGCAGTATTTT. This translates into CASSHREGGTDTQYF.